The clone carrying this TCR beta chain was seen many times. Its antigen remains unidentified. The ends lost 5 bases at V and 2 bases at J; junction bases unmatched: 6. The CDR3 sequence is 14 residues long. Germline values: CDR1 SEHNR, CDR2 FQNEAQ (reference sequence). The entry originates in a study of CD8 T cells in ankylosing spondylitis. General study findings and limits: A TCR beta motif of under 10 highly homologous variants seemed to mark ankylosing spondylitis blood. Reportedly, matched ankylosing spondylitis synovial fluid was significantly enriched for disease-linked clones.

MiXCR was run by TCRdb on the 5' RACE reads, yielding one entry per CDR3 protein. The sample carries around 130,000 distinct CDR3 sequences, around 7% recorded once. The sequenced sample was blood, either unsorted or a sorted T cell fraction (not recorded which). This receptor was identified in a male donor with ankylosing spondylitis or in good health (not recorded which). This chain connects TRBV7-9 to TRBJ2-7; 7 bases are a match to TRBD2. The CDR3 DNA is TGTGCCAGCAGCATGAGGGACTATACCTACGAGCAGTACTTC. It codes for CASSMRDYTYEQYF.